This T cell receptor beta chain appears in the sequencing data of a study of T cell responses to AZD1222 COVID-19 vaccine. J gave up 2 bases and V 1 base, and 4 bases lay outside the gene matches. The CDR3 has 15 residues. The germline V gene has CDR1 LGHDT and CDR2 YNNKEL (reference sequence). Sequenced by immunoSEQ multiplex PCR; TCRdb stores in-frame clones only, minus some. This table holds roughly 140,000 clones, roughly nine tenths found once. This TCR derives from an adult in good health. Material: peripheral blood, obtained on day 0 of AZD1222 vaccination. The chain links TRBV3-1 (or the pseudogene TRBV3-2) to TRBJ1-2, with 7 bases fitting TRBD1. Here the CDR3 DNA reads TGTGCCAGCAGCCAAGCCGTGACAGGGAACTATGGCTACACCTTC. Translation gives CASSQAVTGNYGYTF.